This T cell receptor (beta chain) was found in a study of T-cell reconstitution after alpha-beta-depleted transplantation in children. The CDR3 covers 14 residues. V lost 10 bases to trimming and J lost 4 bases; unmatched junction nucleotides: 9. This clonotype has just a few counts. Unique molecular identifiers were incorporated into the prepared TCRbeta library. Each CDR3 protein is one row after TCRdb ran MiXCR on the PCR reads. The sample consists of some 550,000 distinct CDR3 sequences, approximately 20% of them appearing once. This receptor was identified in a human donor who donated a stem cell graft to a child with acute lymphoblastic leukemia. Specimen: PBMCs from the stem cell graft donor, collected from the stem cell graft. The chain links TRBV12-3 or TRBV12-4 to TRBJ2-1, with 8 nucleotides matching TRBD1. CDR3 in amino acids: CAIPGTGVYNEQFF. The CDR3 nucleotides read TGTGCCATCCCAGGGACAGGAGTTTACAATGAGCAGTTCTTC.